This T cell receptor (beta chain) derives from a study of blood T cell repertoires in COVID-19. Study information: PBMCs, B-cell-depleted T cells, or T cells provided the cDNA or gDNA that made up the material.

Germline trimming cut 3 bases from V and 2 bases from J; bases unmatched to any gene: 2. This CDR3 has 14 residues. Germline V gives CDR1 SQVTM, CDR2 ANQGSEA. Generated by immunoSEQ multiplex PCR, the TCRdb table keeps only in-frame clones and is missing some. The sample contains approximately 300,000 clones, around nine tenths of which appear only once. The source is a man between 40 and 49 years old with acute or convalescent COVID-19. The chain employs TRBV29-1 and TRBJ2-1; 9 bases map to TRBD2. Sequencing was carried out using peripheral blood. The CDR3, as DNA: TGCAGCGTTGATGAGCGGGGGGCCTACAATGAGCAGTTCTTC. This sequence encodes CSVDERGAYNEQFF.